The 2 T cell receptor beta chains reported below all come from one sample, sequenced in a study of breast tumors, draining lymph nodes, adjacent tissues. Axillary draining lymph nodes of breast cancer patients supplied the node samples. TCRdb redid the calling of the multiplex PCR reads with MiXCR, one entry per CDR3 protein. The sample includes around 140,000 distinct CDR3 sequences, approximately 32% of them seen just once. Sequenced material: axillary lymph node tissue. These receptors all stem from a female donor with breast cancer. Some clones in this sample may be carry-over from other donors' samples.

To note about this clonotype: As the CDR3 is not closed by the conserved phenylalanine or tryptophan, this likely results from a read error. The chain joins TRBV20-1 to TRBJ2-3; 8 nucleotides line up with TRBD2. J gave up 6 bases and V 3 bases, and 17 bases lay outside the gene matches. The CDR3 is made up of 17 amino acids. In germline, CDR1 is DFQATT, CDR2 SNEGSKA (reference sequence). The CDR3 DNA reads TGCAGTGCTAGTAACAGGGAAGGACTAGCCCCCCAGGATACGCAGTATCTT. Translating gives CSASNREGLAPQDTQYL.

The V gene is TRBV20-1, the J gene TRBJ2-2; TRBD1 matches 7 bases. There are 13 residues in the CDR3. The ends lost 4 bases at V and 1 base at J; junction bases unmatched: 0. In germline, CDR1 is DFQATT, CDR2 SNEGSKA (reference sequence). The CDR3 spells CSATGGNTGELFF. The CDR3 DNA reads TGCAGTGCTACAGGGGGGAACACCGGGGAGCTGTTTTTT.